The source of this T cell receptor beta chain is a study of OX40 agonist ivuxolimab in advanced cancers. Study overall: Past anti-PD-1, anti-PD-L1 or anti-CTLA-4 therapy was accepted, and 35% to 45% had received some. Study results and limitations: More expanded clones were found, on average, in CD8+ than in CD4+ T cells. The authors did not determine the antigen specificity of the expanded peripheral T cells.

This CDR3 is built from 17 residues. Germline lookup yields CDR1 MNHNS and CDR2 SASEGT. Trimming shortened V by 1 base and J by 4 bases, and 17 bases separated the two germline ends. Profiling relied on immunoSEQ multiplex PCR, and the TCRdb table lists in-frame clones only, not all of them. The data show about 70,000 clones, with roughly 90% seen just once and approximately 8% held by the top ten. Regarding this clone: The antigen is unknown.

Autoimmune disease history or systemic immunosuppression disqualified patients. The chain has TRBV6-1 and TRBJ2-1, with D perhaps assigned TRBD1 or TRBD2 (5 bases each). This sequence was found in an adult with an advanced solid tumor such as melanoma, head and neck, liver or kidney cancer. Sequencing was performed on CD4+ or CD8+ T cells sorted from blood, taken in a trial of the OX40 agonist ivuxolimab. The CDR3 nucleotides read TGTGCCAGCAGTGAAGACCGAGGGGCCTTAAATTACAATGAGCAGTTCTTC. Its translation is CASSEDRGALNYNEQFF.